This T cell receptor beta chain was captured in a study of T cells in Graves' hyperthyroidism and ophthalmopathy. The CDR3 runs to 15 residues. The V gene's germline CDR1 is SEHNR and CDR2 FQNEAQ (reference sequence). The V end lost 1 base, the J end lost 1 base, and 10 bases lay between the germline ends. TCR beta CDR3 regions were amplified from RNA transcripts. Researchers ran a first-round RT-PCR on the TCR CDR3 using the HTBI primer set. TCRdb re-called the multiplex PCR reads through MiXCR, storing one row per CDR3 protein. The data show about 360,000 distinct CDR3 sequences, 13% seen once. The sample of blood was obtained at first hyperthyroidism diagnosis (before any ophthalmopathy symptoms). This clonotype was recorded many times.

V usage is TRBV7-9 and J usage is TRBJ1-1; possibly TRBD1 for D (5 bases). The TCR originated in a man aged 30 to 39 with Graves' hyperthyroidism that later progressed to Graves' ophthalmopathy. The specimen sequenced was blood. The CDR3 region is CASSLGQGGNTEAFF. The CDR3 DNA sequence: TGTGCCAGCAGCTTAGGGCAGGGTGGGAACACTGAAGCTTTCTTT.